This T cell receptor (beta chain) stems from a study of cytomegalovirus exposure and HLA in healthy donors. Study-level points and caveats: The study put 150 to 200 TCR beta chains on its list as cytomegalovirus-associated. Segments of the TCR beta V type were, in most cases, productive about 87% or about 30% of the time in an earlier analysis.

Primers for the PCR totalled 60 Vbeta and 13 Jbeta. Only in-frame clones appear in the TCRdb table, and some are missing; sequencing was by immunoSEQ multiplex PCR. The data contain about 130,000 clones, 84% of them singletons. The CDR3 totals 14 residues. Germline assignment: CDR1 SEHNR and CDR2 FQNEAQ (reference sequence). Losses at the gene ends were 7 bases for V and 6 bases for J; bases not matched to a gene: 7. In regard to this clone: The target antigen is unknown.

The source is a woman younger than 35 in good health and CMV-seropositive. Material: PBMCs. V is TRBV7-9 and J is TRBJ2-1; 9 bases fit TRBD2. CDR3: CASISGGGANEQFF. CDR3 in DNA: TGTGCCAGCATCTCTGGCGGGGGGGCCAATGAGCAGTTCTTC.